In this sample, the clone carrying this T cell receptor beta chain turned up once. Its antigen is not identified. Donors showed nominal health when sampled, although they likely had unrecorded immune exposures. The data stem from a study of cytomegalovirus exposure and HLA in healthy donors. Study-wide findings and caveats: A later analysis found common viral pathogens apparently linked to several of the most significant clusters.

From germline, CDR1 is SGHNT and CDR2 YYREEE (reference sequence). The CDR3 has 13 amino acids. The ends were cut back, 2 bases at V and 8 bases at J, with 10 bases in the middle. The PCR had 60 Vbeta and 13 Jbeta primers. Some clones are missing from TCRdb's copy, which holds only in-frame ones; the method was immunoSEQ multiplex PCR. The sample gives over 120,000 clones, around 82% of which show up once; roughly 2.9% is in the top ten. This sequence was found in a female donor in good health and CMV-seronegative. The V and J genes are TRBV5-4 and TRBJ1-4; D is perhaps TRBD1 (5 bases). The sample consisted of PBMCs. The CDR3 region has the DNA TGTGCCAGCAGCTTAGAAACAGGAGAAAAACTGTTTTTT. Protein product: CASSLETGEKLFF.